These 9 T cell receptor beta chains came from one sample sequenced in a study of shared clonotypes between healthy human individuals. Naive CD8 cells lacked CD45RO and underwent positive selection for CCR7, leaving out terminally differentiated effector memory CD45RA+ cells. TCRdb keeps only in-frame clones here, not all; method: immunoSEQ multiplex PCR. This table holds around 1,900,000 clones, approximately 92% found once. The sequencing input was naive CD8+ T cells from PBMCs. The receptors originated from a man aged 18-30 years in good health. Some clones in this sample may be carry-over from other donors' samples.

The chain joins TRBV5-4 to TRBJ2-1, with 12 positions matching TRBD1. The germline V gene encodes CDR1 SGHNT and CDR2 YYREEE (reference sequence). Germline trimming cut 6 bases from V and 7 bases from J; bases unmatched to any gene: 14. The CDR3 contains 17 residues. CDR3 loop: CASTQTLGGQGANEQFF. The CDR3 DNA reads as TGTGCCAGCACCCAAACTTTGGGGGGACAGGGGGCGAATGAGCAGTTCTTC. Complete variable domain (other parts from reference TRBV5-4 and TRBJ2-1): ETGVTQSPTHLIKTRGQQVTLRCSSQSGHNTVSWYQQALGQGPQFIFQYYREEENGRGNFPPRFSGLQFPNYSSELNVNALELDDSALYLCASTQTLGGQGANEQFFGPGTRLTVL.

With respect to this clone: A clone one base away is much larger, so this may be a read error. The chain uses TRBV4-1 and TRBJ2-1; TRBD1 might be the D (7 bases). This CDR3 spans 12 amino acids. Per the germline V gene, CDR1 is MGHRA and CDR2 is YSYEKL. The CDR3 loop is CAGRGAYNEQFF. CDR3 nucleotides: TGCGCCGGCAGGGGGGCCTACAATGAGCAGTTCTTC.

J is TRBJ2-3 and V is TRBV9; D tentatively reads TRBD1 or TRBD2 (5 bases each). Trimming removed 3 bases at V and 1 base at J, with 9 bases between. Germline-derived CDR1 and CDR2 are SGDLS and YYNGEE. This CDR3 region has 14 residues. The CDR3: CASSAGDGTDTQYF. CDR3 DNA sequence: TGTGCCAGCAGCGCCGGGGACGGCACAGATACGCAGTATTTT.

This clone came up once. This rearrangement joins TRBV28 to TRBJ2-1, with TRBD2 matching 8 bases. Germline V lookup: CDR1 MDHEN, CDR2 SYDVKM. Germline trimming cut 6 bases from V and 9 bases from J; bases unmatched to any gene: 13. The CDR3 covers 15 residues. CDR3 sequence reads: CASSLLVAGTPEQFF. The CDR3 DNA reads TGTGCCAGCAGCCTCCTGGTAGCGGGGACCCCTGAGCAGTTCTTC.

The chain recombines TRBV28 with TRBJ2-7; 10 bases line up with TRBD2. The germline gives CDR1 MDHEN, CDR2 SYDVKM. The V gene end was trimmed by 7 bases and the J gene end by 0 bases; junction bases not matched to a gene: 3. The CDR3 totals 14 residues. This CDR3 is CASKSSGGSYEQYF. CDR3 bases: TGTGCCAGCAAGTCTAGCGGGGGCTCCTACGAGCAGTACTTC.

About this clone: Within the sample, other DNA sequences also encode this same CDR3. The chain links TRBV4-1 to TRBJ1-3; 7 bases align to TRBD1. This CDR3 region has 15 residues. Germline-derived CDR1 and CDR2 are MGHRA and YSYEKL. J was trimmed by 2 bases and V by 0 bases; bases with no gene match: 1. DNA for the CDR3: TGCGCCAGCAGCCAAGACAGGGGGGCTGGAAACACCATATATTTT. Protein product: CASSQDRGAGNTIYF.

The rearrangement uses TRBV7-3 and TRBJ2-7, with 8 bases aligning to TRBD1. The V gene end was trimmed by 5 bases and the J gene end by 3 bases; junction bases not matched to a gene: 9. Germline loops: CDR1 SGHTA, CDR2 FQGTGA. CDR3 length: 15 amino acids. CDR3 coding DNA: TGTGCCAGCAGCCCTCGGACAGGGCTGCTCTACGAGCAGTACTTC. Translation: CASSPRTGLLYEQYF. Full variable domain (rest looked up from reference TRBV7-3 and TRBJ2-7): GAGVSQTPSNKVTEKGKYVELRCDPISGHTALYWYRQSLGQGPEFLIYFQGTGAADDSGLPNDRFFAVRPEGSVSTLKIQRTERGDSAVYLCASSPRTGLLYEQYFGPGTRLTVT.

V usage is TRBV19 and J usage is TRBJ2-1; a weak D match, TRBD1 (6 bases). Between the trimmed V and J ends, which lost 3 bases and 5 bases, there was a span of 14 bases. Germline V gene lookup returns CDR1 LNHDA and CDR2 SQIVND (reference sequence). The CDR3 has 15 residues. In DNA, the CDR3 is TGTGCCAGTAGTATTGGCAGGGGCCTAAACAATGAGCAGTTCTTC. This gives the protein CASSIGRGLNNEQFF.

The chain links TRBV27 to TRBJ2-7; TRBD1 aligns across 10 bases. The CDR3 is made up of 14 amino acids. Germline values: CDR1 MNHEY, CDR2 SMNVEV (reference sequence). J was trimmed by 7 bases and V by 6 bases; bases with no gene match: 9. In nucleotides, the CDR3 is TGTGCCAGCAGGTACCCCGGGACAGGGGAAGAGCAGTACTTC. Its translation: CASRYPGTGEEQYF.